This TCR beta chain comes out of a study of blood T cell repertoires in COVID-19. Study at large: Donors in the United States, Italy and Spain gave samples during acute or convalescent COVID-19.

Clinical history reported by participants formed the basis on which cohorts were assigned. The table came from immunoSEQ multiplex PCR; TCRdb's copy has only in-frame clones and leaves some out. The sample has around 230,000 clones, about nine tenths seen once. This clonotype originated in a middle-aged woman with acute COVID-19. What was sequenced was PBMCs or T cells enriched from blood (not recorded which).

As DNA, the CDR3 is TGTGCCAGCAGTTTATCGGGGCTAGCGGGGGCCCCCACAGATACGCAGTATTTT. Translated: CASSLSGLAGAPTDTQYF. The V call is TRBV27, the J call TRBJ2-3; 10 nucleotides match TRBD2. V shed 0 bases, J shed 2 bases, and the junction held 8 bases outside the gene matches. Germline assignment: CDR1 MNHEY and CDR2 SMNVEV (reference sequence). This CDR3 contains 18 residues.